The next 29 T cell receptor beta chains were all read from a single sample in a study of technical replicates of blood from several donors (dated by TCRdb to about 2017). Libraries were built with the immunoSEQ multiplex PCR assay. The immuneACCESS repertoire file appears here via TCRdb, limited to in-frame rearrangements. These files lack a portion of the clones; in checked studies, under half of the deficit traces to unresolved V genes, and the cause of the others is not known. This sample is represented by 65,000 to 90,000 clones; almost 99% of them were singletons. 0.22% of the sample is in the top ten clones. The sample taken for sequencing was T cells isolated from PBMCs. These receptors all stem from a human donor in good health.

The chain recombines TRBV7-8 with TRBJ1-2; the match to TRBD1 covers 12 bases. The CDR3 length is 16 residues. Unmatched junction bases numbered 10, after V lost 4 bases and J lost 7 bases. The germline V gene encodes CDR1 SGHVS and CDR2 FQNEAQ. For the CDR3, the DNA is TGTGCCAGCAGCTCCCGGGACAGGGGGCGCTCAGGTGGCTACACCTTC. It translates to CASSSRDRGRSGGYTF.

V and J are TRBV6-5 and TRBJ2-1; possibly TRBD2 for D (6 bases). The CDR3 covers 15 residues. With 7 bases removed from V and 8 bases from J, the gap between germline ends came to 21 bases. Per the germline V gene, CDR1 is MNHEY and CDR2 is SVGAGI. The CDR3 nucleotides are TGTGCCAGCAAAAACTTAGGGCGGGGAGTACATGAGCAGTTCTTC. Amino acid sequence: CASKNLGRGVHEQFF.

In DNA, the CDR3 is TGTGCCAGCAGCTCAAGGACTAGCGGGTTTGGAGAGACCCAGTACTTC. Protein sequence: CASSSRTSGFGETQYF. The chain couples TRBV7-9 to TRBJ2-5; 11 nucleotides match TRBD2. Germline CDR1 and CDR2: SEHNR and FQNEAQ (reference sequence). With 4 bases clipped from V and 4 bases from J, the junction kept 8 bases outside the gene matches. The length of the CDR3 is 16 residues.

V is TRBV10-3 and J is TRBJ1-2, with 9 nucleotides matching TRBD1. This CDR3 is built from 15 residues. In germline, CDR1 is ENHRY, CDR2 SYGVKD. V lost 2 bases, J lost 7 bases, and 8 bases stayed unmatched. For the CDR3, the DNA is TGTGCCATCAGTGAGGAGATTTTGACAGGGGGTGGCTACACCTTC. Protein sequence: CAISEEILTGGGYTF.

V gene TRBV11-3 combines with J gene TRBJ1-1; the D gene is possibly TRBD1 (6 bases). The germline CDR1 and CDR2 sequences are SGHNT and YENEEA. This CDR3 region has 16 residues. The V gene lost 3 bases and the J gene lost 2 bases, with 16 bases spanning the gap. The CDR3, as DNA: TGTGCCAGCAGCTTCGAATCAACAGGGTCCAACACTGAAGCTTTCTTT. Translated: CASSFESTGSNTEAFF.

This clone was seen only once. The chain couples TRBV4-1 to TRBJ2-7; perhaps TRBD2 as D (5 bases). Trimming left V 0 bases short and J 0 bases short, with 12 bases between. Looked up from germline, CDR1 is MGHRA and CDR2 is YSYEKL. CDR3 length: 16 amino acids. Written as DNA, the CDR3 is TGCGCCAGCAGCCAAGAGTCAGGACTGAGCTCCTACGAGCAGTACTTC. Encoded protein: CASSQESGLSSYEQYF.

CDR3 sequence: CASSQDSAEYTEAFF. CDR3 DNA: TGCGCCAGCAGCCAAGATTCGGCGGAGTACACTGAAGCTTTCTTT. This chain uses TRBV4-3 with TRBJ1-1; D remains unclear. CDR1 is LGHNA, CDR2 YSLEER, per germline. The CDR3 is 15 amino acids. With 0 bases removed from V and 3 bases from J, the gap between germline ends came to 11 bases.

Only one count was recorded for this clone. The CDR3 sequence: CASSEARRVYEQYF. CDR3 nucleotide sequence: TGTGCCAGCAGTGAAGCGAGGCGGGTCTACGAGCAGTACTTC. The chain has TRBV6-1 and TRBJ2-7; possible D gene TRBD2, 5 bases. This CDR3 is built from 14 residues. Between the trimmed V and J ends, which lost 0 bases and 3 bases, there was a span of 9 bases. Germline assignment: CDR1 MNHNS and CDR2 SASEGT.

The chain uses TRBV5-1 and TRBJ2-7; 7 nucleotides line up with TRBD1. CDR1 and CDR2 (germline): SGHRS, YFSETQ. The CDR3 sequence is 15 residues long. V lost 2 bases, J lost 3 bases, and 8 bases stayed unmatched. The CDR3 DNA is TGCGCCAGCAGCTTAACAGGGGTCTCGGGCTACGAGCAGTACTTC. This gives the protein CASSLTGVSGYEQYF.

The chain carries TRBV10-2 and TRBJ2-1; 9 positions agree with TRBD2. In germline, CDR1 is WSHSY, CDR2 SAAADI. V was clipped by 2 bases and J by 2 bases; unmatched bases: 10. The CDR3 totals 18 residues. The CDR3: CASSERNSGSSPYNEQFF. Here the CDR3 DNA reads TGCGCCAGCAGTGAGAGGAATAGCGGGAGTTCCCCCTACAATGAGCAGTTCTTC.

This chain joins TRBV4-1 and TRBJ2-7; 10 nucleotides match TRBD2. V lost 0 bases to trimming and J lost 2 bases; unmatched junction nucleotides: 1. From germline, CDR1 is MGHRA and CDR2 YSYEKL. The CDR3 totals 15 residues. In DNA form, the CDR3 reads TGCGCCAGCAGCCAAGAACTAGCGGGGACCTACGAGCAGTACTTC. Translated, it gives CASSQELAGTYEQYF.

This chain joins TRBV7-6 and TRBJ2-3, with 7 nucleotides matching TRBD2. This CDR3 is built from 14 residues. J was trimmed by 8 bases and V by 0 bases; bases with no gene match: 5. Germline-derived CDR1 and CDR2 are SGHVS and FNYEAQ. CDR3 amino acids: CASSLAGGPGTQYF. The CDR3 DNA reads as TGTGCCAGCAGCTTAGCGGGAGGGCCAGGTACGCAGTATTTT.

This clone appeared a single time. The rearrangement uses TRBV9 and TRBJ2-2; 9 nucleotides agree with TRBD1. The CDR3 length is 17 residues. Germline-derived CDR1 and CDR2 are SGDLS and YYNGEE. V dropped 2 bases and J dropped 4; count of bases not matched to a gene: 9. Here the CDR3 reads CASSVKAGQGFTGELFF. The CDR3 nucleotides are TGTGCCAGCAGCGTTAAAGCCGGACAGGGGTTCACCGGGGAGCTGTTTTTT. Full variable domain (missing parts from reference TRBV9 and TRBJ2-2): DSGVTQTPKHLITATGQRVTLRCSPRSGDLSVYWYQQSLDQGLQFLIQYYNGEERAKGNILERFSAQQFPDLHSELNLSSLELGDSALYFCASSVKAGQGFTGELFFGEGSRLTVL.

The V call is TRBV30, the J call TRBJ2-7; weak D call: TRBD2 (6 bases). V was cut by 5 bases and J by 2 bases, with 19 bases left in between. This CDR3 has 15 amino acids. CDR1 and CDR2 from the germline V gene are GTSNPN and SVGIG (reference sequence). The CDR3 DNA reads TGTGCCTGGGGGAGAAGAAGGAGGGTGACCTACGAGCAGTACTTC. Translation gives CAWGRRRRVTYEQYF.

V and J are TRBV7-2 and TRBJ1-2; D is perhaps TRBD1 (6 bases). Germline lookup yields CDR1 SGHTA and CDR2 FQGNSA. This CDR3 is 13 amino acids long. Trimming stripped 5 bases from V and 7 bases from J, with 14 bases between. CDR3 sequence reads: CASSPRTERGYTF. Here the CDR3 DNA reads TGTGCCAGCAGCCCACGGACAGAACGTGGCTACACCTTC.

The J gene is TRBJ1-1, the V gene TRBV19; possible D gene TRBD1, 5 bases. Trimming took off 5 bases at V and 10 bases at J, with 29 bases between the two ends. The length of the CDR3 is 17 residues. Germline values: CDR1 LNHDA, CDR2 SQIVND (reference sequence). CDR3 protein: CASSPGGAGLSLFVAFF. The CDR3 DNA reads TGTGCCAGTAGTCCTGGCGGAGCAGGGCTGTCTCTGTTCGTAGCTTTCTTT.

The V and J genes are TRBV5-1 and TRBJ2-7, with a weak D call TRBD1 (6 bases). Trimming left V 3 bases short and J 3 bases short, with 13 bases between. The germline V gene has CDR1 SGHRS and CDR2 YFSETQ. This CDR3 has 14 amino acids. CDR3 DNA: TGCGCCAGCAGCTGGACAGATCAGGGCTACGAGCAGTACTTC. Translated, it gives CASSWTDQGYEQYF.

The chain joins TRBV9 to TRBJ1-2; weak D call: TRBD1 (5 bases). Germline V gene sequence: CDR1 SGDLS, CDR2 YYNGEE. CDR3 length: 14 residues. V shed 3 bases and J shed 2 bases, with 11 bases lying between them. The CDR3 DNA is TGTGCCAGCAGCGGTCCGGACAAAAACTATGGCTACACCTTC. Translation gives CASSGPDKNYGYTF. The full variable domain, completed using reference TRBV9 and TRBJ1-2, is DSGVTQTPKHLITATGQRVTLRCSPRSGDLSVYWYQQSLDQGLQFLIQYYNGEERAKGNILERFSAQQFPDLHSELNLSSLELGDSALYFCASSGPDKNYGYTFGSGTRLTVV.

The J gene is TRBJ2-6, the V gene TRBV7-3, with no clear D. The CDR3 sequence is 15 residues long. Trimming took off 5 bases at V and 1 base at J, with 9 bases between the two ends. Looked up from germline, CDR1 is SGHTA and CDR2 is FQGTGA. CDR3 amino acids: CASSPPPSGANVLTF. CDR3 coding DNA: TGTGCCAGCAGCCCCCCCCCGTCTGGGGCCAACGTCCTGACTTTC.

The chain combines TRBV19 with TRBJ2-2; D may be TRBD2 (6 bases). This CDR3 is 16 amino acids long. Germline assignment: CDR1 LNHDA and CDR2 SQIVND (reference sequence). Trimming stripped 5 bases from V and 4 bases from J, with 17 bases between. CDR3 sequence reads: CASSPLGGVGTGELFF. As DNA, the CDR3 is TGTGCCAGTAGTCCTCTTGGAGGGGTGGGCACCGGGGAGCTGTTTTTT.

The V gene is TRBV7-2, the J gene TRBJ1-5, with 11 bases lining up with TRBD1. V dropped 5 bases and J dropped 4; count of bases not matched to a gene: 4. CDR3 length equals 15 residues. Looked up from germline, CDR1 is SGHTA and CDR2 is FQGNSA. CDR3 sequence (DNA): TGTGCCAGCAGCGGACAGGGGGCTTCGAATCAGCCCCAGCATTTT. Amino acids: CASSGQGASNQPQHF.

This chain joins TRBV15 and TRBJ2-1, with TRBD1 identical over 7 bases. Germline CDR1 is LNHNV and CDR2 is YYDKDF (reference sequence). The ends lost 0 bases at V and 2 bases at J; junction bases unmatched: 1. The CDR3 is 15 amino acids. CDR3 amino acids: CATSRETGAYNEQFF. As DNA, the CDR3 is TGTGCCACCAGCAGAGAAACAGGGGCCTACAATGAGCAGTTCTTC.

The chain joins TRBV4-3 to TRBJ1-1; weak D call: TRBD1 (5 bases). With 0 bases removed from V and 0 bases from J, the gap between germline ends came to 11 bases. The CDR3 consists of 16 residues. The germline gives CDR1 LGHNA, CDR2 YSLEER. The CDR3: CASSQEDSPMNTEAFF. The CDR3 region has the DNA TGCGCCAGCAGCCAAGAAGACAGCCCCATGAACACTGAAGCTTTCTTT.

This chain connects TRBV11-2 to TRBJ1-1; TRBD1 agrees at 9 bases. The CDR3 runs 13 residues. Looked up from germline, CDR1 is SGHAT and CDR2 is FQNNGV. V shed 7 bases, J shed 6 bases, and the junction held 6 bases outside the gene matches. CDR3 amino acids: CASKGQGKAEAFF. CDR3 sequence (DNA): TGTGCCAGCAAGGGACAGGGAAAAGCTGAAGCTTTCTTT.

V is TRBV11-3 and J is TRBJ2-6; a weak D match, TRBD2 (5 bases). Trimming took 3 bases from V and 2 from J, leaving 11 bases between them. The CDR3 runs 16 residues. The germline CDR1 and CDR2 sequences are SGHNT and YENEEA. CDR3 in amino acids: CASSFGDYTGANVLTF. CDR3 coding DNA: TGTGCCAGCAGCTTCGGCGACTATACTGGGGCCAACGTCCTGACTTTC.

Regarding this clone: At the DNA level, this CDR3 is encoded by other sequences in the same sample as well. V usage is TRBV7-6 and J usage is TRBJ2-7, with unresolved D. The V end lost 1 base, the J end lost 3 bases, and 7 bases lay between the germline ends. The CDR3 loop spans 13 amino acids. CDR1 and CDR2 (germline): SGHVS, FNYEAQ. For the CDR3, the DNA is TGTGCCAGCAGCTTAGGGCCGAACTACGAGCAGTACTTC. Translation: CASSLGPNYEQYF.

The genes are TRBV30 and TRBJ2-3; tentative D call: TRBD2 (7 bases). Between the trimmed V and J ends, which lost 8 bases and 6 bases, there was a span of 21 bases. CDR3 length: 14 amino acids. The germline V gene encodes CDR1 GTSNPN and CDR2 SVGIG (reference sequence). The CDR3 sequence: CAVGGARIRDTQYF. For the CDR3, the DNA is TGTGCCGTGGGGGGGGCAAGAATTCGGGATACGCAGTATTTT.

This chain uses TRBV25-1 with TRBJ1-5, with TRBD1 identical over 7 bases. Per the germline V gene, CDR1 is MGHDK and CDR2 is SYGVNS. The CDR3 contains 14 residues. V lost 3 bases, J lost 7 bases, and 6 bases stayed unmatched. CDR3 residues: CASSDIRGQQPQHF. The CDR3 region has the DNA TGTGCCAGCAGTGATATTAGGGGGCAACAGCCCCAGCATTTT.

The V call is TRBV6-5, the J call TRBJ2-5; TRBD1 agrees at 9 bases. The germline CDR1 and CDR2 sequences are MNHEY and SVGAGI. The CDR3 sequence is 15 residues long. The V and J ends lost 5 bases and 5 bases, in that order; junction bases with no gene match: 9. CDR3 protein: CASSPPTGGLETQYF. For the CDR3, the DNA is TGTGCCAGCAGTCCTCCAACAGGGGGCTTGGAGACCCAGTACTTC.